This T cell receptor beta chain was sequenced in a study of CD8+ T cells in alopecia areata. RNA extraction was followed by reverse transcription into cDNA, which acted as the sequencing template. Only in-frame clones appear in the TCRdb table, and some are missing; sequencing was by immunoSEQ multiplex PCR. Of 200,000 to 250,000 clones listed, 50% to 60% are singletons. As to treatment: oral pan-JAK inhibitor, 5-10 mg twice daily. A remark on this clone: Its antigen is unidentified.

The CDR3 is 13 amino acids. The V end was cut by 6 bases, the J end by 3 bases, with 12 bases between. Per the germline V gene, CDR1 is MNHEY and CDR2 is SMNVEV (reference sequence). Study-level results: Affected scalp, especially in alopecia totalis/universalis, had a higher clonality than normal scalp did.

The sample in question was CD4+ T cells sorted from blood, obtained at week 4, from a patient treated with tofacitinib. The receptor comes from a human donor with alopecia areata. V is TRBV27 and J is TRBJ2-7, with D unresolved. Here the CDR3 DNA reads TGTGCCAGCAGACCGAACGCGATCTACGAGCAGTACTTC. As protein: CASRPNAIYEQYF.